The 24 T cell receptor beta chains in this list originate from one sample, sequenced in a study of cytomegalovirus exposure and HLA in healthy donors. Researchers ran the PCR with 60 Vbeta and 13 Jbeta primers. Some clones are missing from TCRdb's copy, which holds only in-frame ones; the method was immunoSEQ multiplex PCR. This sample's table has about 210,000 clones. Source material: PBMCs. The receptor set was obtained from a woman aged 25 to 45 in good health and CMV-seropositive.

CDR3 bases: TGCAGCGCTGTGACTAGCGGGGTCGACAATGAGCAGTTCTTC. Translated, it gives CSAVTSGVDNEQFF. This chain joins TRBV29-1 and TRBJ2-1; 11 bases are shared with TRBD2. V lost 7 bases, J lost 5 bases, and 7 bases stayed unmatched. The CDR3 has 14 amino acids. Germline values: CDR1 SQVTM, CDR2 ANQGSEA.

The chain recombines TRBV10-3 with TRBJ2-1; 9 bases align to TRBD2. J gave up 5 bases and V 6 bases, and 11 bases lay outside the gene matches. This CDR3 has 16 residues. CDR1 and CDR2 (germline): ENHRY, SYGVKD. The CDR3 DNA reads as TGTGCCATCAGGGGCGCAACTAGCGGGTGGGACAATGAGCAGTTCTTC. This encodes CAIRGATSGWDNEQFF.

This sequence joins TRBV18 and TRBJ2-7, with a tentative D call TRBD1 (5 bases). The length of the CDR3 is 14 residues. Deletions cut 4 bases from V and 1 base from J, with 11 bases between. Germline values: CDR1 KGHSH, CDR2 LQKENI. The CDR3 nucleotides are TGTGCCAGCTCACTCTTAGACAGATCCTACGAGCAGTACTTC. Protein product: CASSLLDRSYEQYF.

As for this clone: Other DNA sequences from this sample encode an identical CDR3 as well. The rearrangement joins TRBV7-9 to TRBJ1-1, with a weak D call TRBD1 (5 bases). Germline loops: CDR1 SEHNR, CDR2 FQNEAQ (reference sequence). Trimming shortened V by 6 bases and J by 1 base, and 9 bases separated the two germline ends. The CDR3 consists of 13 residues. The CDR3 bases are TGTGCCAGCAGTTTTCAGGGGAACACTGAAGCTTTCTTT. This codes for CASSFQGNTEAFF.

The genes are TRBV7-7 and TRBJ2-1; 9 bases agree with TRBD1. Germline CDR1 SSHAT, CDR2 FNYEAQ (reference sequence). This CDR3 is 15 amino acids long. V shed 4 bases, J shed 8 bases, and the junction held 9 bases outside the gene matches. CDR3 in DNA: TGTGCCAGCAGCTCCTGGACAGGGGTCGGCGATGAGCAGTTCTTC. Amino acid sequence: CASSSWTGVGDEQFF. Complete variable domain (other parts from reference TRBV7-7 and TRBJ2-1): GAGVSQSPRYKVTKRGQDVTLRCDPISSHATLYWYQQALGQGPEFLTYFNYEAQPDKSGLPSDRFSAERPEGSISTLTIQRTEQRDSAMYRCASSSWTGVGDEQFFGPGTRLTVL.

The chain carries TRBV19 and TRBJ1-1, with unresolved D. Germline loops: CDR1 LNHDA, CDR2 SQIVND (reference sequence). The CDR3 totals 11 residues. The V end was cut by 8 bases, the J end by 8 bases, with 12 bases between. The CDR3 protein is CASREGLEAFF. DNA of the CDR3: TGTGCCAGTCGGGAGGGTCTGGAAGCTTTCTTT.

J is TRBJ2-5 and V is TRBV30; no clear D gene. The closer fit of TRBJ2-7 to the DNA end suggests the J call may be wrong. The CDR3 loop spans 14 amino acids. Germline lookup yields CDR1 GTSNPN and CDR2 SVGIG (reference sequence). The CDR3 protein is CAWSVLGSFHEQYF. For the CDR3, the DNA is TGTGCCTGGAGTGTACTGGGTAGCTTCCACGAGCAGTACTTC.

The CDR3 reads CASSVRGQETQYF. The CDR3 region has the DNA TGCGCCAGCAGTGTTCGGGGGCAAGAGACCCAGTACTTC. This chain connects TRBV10-1 to TRBJ2-5, with a tentative D call TRBD2 (6 bases). The germline gives CDR1 WNHNN, CDR2 SYGVQD (reference sequence). The CDR3 consists of 13 residues. V gave up 4 bases and J gave up 2 bases, with 8 bases separating them.

The genes are TRBV7-2 and TRBJ2-5; D is uncertain. The germline gives CDR1 SGHTA, CDR2 FQGNSA. The CDR3 totals 14 residues. Trimming pared 0 bases from V and 3 bases from J, leaving 8 bases between. Written as DNA, the CDR3 is TGTGCCAGCAGCTTAGCGCCAGGAAAAGAGACCCAGTACTTC. This encodes CASSLAPGKETQYF.

The chain joins TRBV6-1 to TRBJ2-3; TRBD2 matches 10 bases. J lost 6 bases, V lost 2 bases, and 11 bases had no gene match. The CDR3 runs 17 residues. CDR1 is MNHNS, CDR2 SASEGT, per germline. CDR3 residues: CASSESRGAGGWDTQYF. The CDR3 DNA reads as TGTGCCAGCAGTGAATCGCGAGGAGCGGGGGGGTGGGATACGCAGTATTTT.

The chain joins TRBV28 to TRBJ1-2, with D possibly matching TRBD1 (6 bases). CDR3 size: 12 residues. V lost 6 bases and J 8 bases, leaving 13 bases between the germline ends. Germline CDR1 MDHEN, CDR2 SYDVKM. CDR3 sequence reads: CASSRGRAGYTF. CDR3 bases: TGTGCCAGCAGCAGGGGACGGGCGGGCTACACCTTC.

The chain has TRBV12-5 and TRBJ2-1; 8 bases map to TRBD2. The CDR3 sequence is 13 residues long. Per the germline V gene, CDR1 is LGHNT and CDR2 is FRNRAP. Trimming at V came to 7 bases and at J to 8 bases, leaving 7 bases not matched to a gene. The CDR3 DNA sequence: TGTGCTAGTGTAAGCGGGGGAAGGGATGAGCAGTTCTTC. Translated: CASVSGGRDEQFF.

This rearrangement joins TRBV7-9 to TRBJ1-4; possible D gene TRBD1, 5 bases. V was clipped by 5 bases and J by 5 bases, with 18 bases between them. Germline V lookup: CDR1 SEHNR, CDR2 FQNEAQ (reference sequence). CDR3 size: 16 residues. The CDR3 protein is CASSAGMGQENEKLFF. As DNA, the CDR3 is TGTGCCAGCAGCGCAGGCATGGGGCAGGAAAATGAAAAACTGTTTTTT.

J is TRBJ2-5 and V is TRBV4-1, with TRBD2 matching 8 bases. This CDR3 contains 18 residues. Per germline, CDR1 MGHRA and CDR2 YSYEKL. V trimming: 0 bases; J trimming: 0 bases; junction bases outside the gene matches: 9. CDR3 protein: CASSQELRGARYQETQYF. The CDR3 DNA follows: TGCGCCAGCAGCCAAGAGTTGCGGGGGGCCCGGTACCAAGAGACCCAGTACTTC.

The chain couples TRBV5-3 to TRBJ2-2; TRBD2 might be the D (6 bases). TRBV5-3 is an ORF, and what it does is uncertain. V lost 2 bases and J lost 5, with 28 bases in between. The CDR3 covers 20 residues. CDR3 amino acids: CARSLSIHDSLALGTGELFF. The CDR3 coding sequence is TGTGCCAGAAGCTTATCAATCCACGACTCCCTAGCGTTAGGGACCGGGGAGCTGTTTTTT.

The chain couples TRBV7-9 to TRBJ1-2; D possibly corresponds to TRBD1 (6 bases). Germline V gene lookup returns CDR1 SEHNR and CDR2 FQNEAQ (reference sequence). The CDR3 has 13 amino acids. V was clipped by 4 bases and J by 8 bases, with 14 bases between them. The CDR3 nucleotides are TGTGCCAGCAGCTCCTCCACAGGGAACGGCTACACCTTC. Translation: CASSSSTGNGYTF.

J is TRBJ1-4 and V is TRBV14, with D tentatively TRBD1 (6 bases). The germline CDR1 and CDR2 sequences are SGHDN and FVKESK. This CDR3 has 16 amino acids. V lost 3 bases, J lost 8 bases, and 19 bases lay in between. The CDR3 nucleotides read TGTGCCAGCAGCCACAAGCGGACAGCGGGGACCGAAAAACTGTTTTTT. Its translation is CASSHKRTAGTEKLFF.

The J gene is TRBJ1-3, the V gene TRBV7-9; maybe TRBD1 (6 bases). V lost 4 bases and J 2 bases, leaving 6 bases between the germline ends. CDR3 length: 13 amino acids. Germline CDR1 and CDR2: SEHNR and FQNEAQ (reference sequence). As DNA, the CDR3 is TGTGCCAGCAGCTCAGGGGCTGGAAACACCATATATTTT. It encodes CASSSGAGNTIYF.

This chain connects TRBV28 to TRBJ1-2; possible D gene TRBD1, 6 bases. The CDR3 spans 17 residues. V lost 4 bases to trimming and J lost 4 bases, with 22 bases between them. Germline V lookup: CDR1 MDHEN, CDR2 SYDVKM. CDR3 sequence reads: CASSSIAGEGVFYGYTF. CDR3 in DNA: TGTGCCAGCAGTTCGATCGCGGGGGAGGGGGTTTTCTATGGCTACACCTTC.

This chain joins TRBV4-1 and TRBJ1-3, with D uncertain. With 1 base removed from V and 4 bases from J, the gap between germline ends came to 14 bases. Germline-derived CDR1 and CDR2 are MGHRA and YSYEKL. The CDR3 contains 16 residues. CDR3 sequence (DNA): TGCGCCAGCAGCCAAGTGGGAGGGCCGTCCGGAAACACCATATATTTT. It codes for CASSQVGGPSGNTIYF.

CDR3 region: CASNGGARTEAFF. CDR3 nucleotides: TGTGCCAGCAACGGAGGGGCGCGGACTGAAGCTTTCTTT. This chain uses TRBV6-1 with TRBJ1-1; perhaps TRBD1 as D (5 bases). Trimming cost V 7 bases and J 5 bases, with 14 bases left between them. This CDR3 region has 13 residues. Per germline, CDR1 MNHNS and CDR2 SASEGT.

V is TRBV13 and J is TRBJ1-1; TRBD1 agrees at 8 bases. This CDR3 is built from 13 residues. Germline V gene lookup returns CDR1 PRHDT and CDR2 FYEKMQ (reference sequence). The junction had 6 bases not matched to a gene; V was cut back by 6 bases and J by 6 bases. The CDR3, as DNA: TGTGCCAGCAGTCTGGACAGGGCGTCTGAAGCTTTCTTT. Translation gives CASSLDRASEAFF. The full variable domain, in which reference TRBV13 and TRBJ1-1 provide the parts outside the CDR3, is AAGVIQSPRHLIKEKRETATLKCYPIPRHDTVYWYQQGPGQDPQFLISFYEKMQSDKGSIPDRFSAQQFSDYHSELNMSSLELGDSALYFCASSLDRASEAFFGQGTRLTVV.

The rearrangement links TRBV6-6 to TRBJ1-2; TRBD1 matches 7 bases. The germline CDR1 and CDR2 sequences are MNHNY and SVGAGI (reference sequence). Trimming removed 7 bases from V and 1 base from J; junction bases left unmatched: 6. The CDR3 length is 14 residues. The DNA of the CDR3 is TGTGCCAGCATCCAGACAGGGATTAACTATGGCTACACCTTC. Its protein product is CASIQTGINYGYTF.

The chain recombines TRBV7-2 with TRBJ2-7; 7 bases agree with TRBD2. Trimming took 5 bases from V and 0 from J; bases not matched to a gene: 13. Germline CDR1 reads SGHTA; CDR2 reads FQGNSA. The CDR3 loop spans 17 amino acids. Here the CDR3 DNA reads TGTGCCAGCAGCCTAAACCTAGCGGACAAAAGCTCCTACGAGCAGTACTTC. Translated, it gives CASSLNLADKSSYEQYF.